This T cell receptor beta chain came from a study of blood T cells in healthy people across ages. Study-wide results and limits: Unknown donor CMV status possibly confounded expanded clonotype changes.

This clonotype occurred a few times. Its target is unknown. A second PCR of about 7 to 12 cycles used a sample-barcoded 5' primer and a J-beta primer mix. TCRdb analysed the 5' RACE reads with MiXCR anew, one entry per CDR3 protein. The sample comprises 1.5 million to 2 million distinct CDR3 sequences, around 35% of which are singletons, and 11% rests with the top ten. Sequenced material: blood. This clonotype was obtained from a woman in her twenties or thirties in good health.

CDR3 sequence reads: CSARQRTDYEQYF. The CDR3 DNA reads as TGCAGTGCTAGACAGAGAACGGACTACGAGCAGTACTTC. The chain links TRBV20-1 to TRBJ2-7; D is unclear. The germline gives CDR1 DFQATT, CDR2 SNEGSKA (reference sequence). The V gene lost 2 bases and the J gene lost 3 bases, with 11 bases spanning the gap. This CDR3 is 13 amino acids long.